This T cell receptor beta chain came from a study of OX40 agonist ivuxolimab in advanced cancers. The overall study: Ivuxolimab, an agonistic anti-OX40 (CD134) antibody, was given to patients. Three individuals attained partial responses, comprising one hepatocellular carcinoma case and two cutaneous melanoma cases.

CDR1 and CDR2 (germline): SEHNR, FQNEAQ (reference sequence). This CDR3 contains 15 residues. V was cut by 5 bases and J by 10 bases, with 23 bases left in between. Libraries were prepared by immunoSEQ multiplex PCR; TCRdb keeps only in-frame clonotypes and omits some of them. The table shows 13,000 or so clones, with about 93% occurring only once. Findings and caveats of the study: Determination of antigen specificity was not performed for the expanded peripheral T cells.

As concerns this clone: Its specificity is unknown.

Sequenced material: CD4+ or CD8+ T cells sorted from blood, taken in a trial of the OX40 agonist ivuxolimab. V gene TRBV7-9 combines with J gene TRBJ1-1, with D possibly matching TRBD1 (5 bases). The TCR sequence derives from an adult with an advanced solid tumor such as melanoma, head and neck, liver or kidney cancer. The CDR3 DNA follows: TGTGCCAGCAGCACCGGGACCGATTGGTACCTCGGAGCTTTCTTT. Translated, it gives CASSTGTDWYLGAFF.